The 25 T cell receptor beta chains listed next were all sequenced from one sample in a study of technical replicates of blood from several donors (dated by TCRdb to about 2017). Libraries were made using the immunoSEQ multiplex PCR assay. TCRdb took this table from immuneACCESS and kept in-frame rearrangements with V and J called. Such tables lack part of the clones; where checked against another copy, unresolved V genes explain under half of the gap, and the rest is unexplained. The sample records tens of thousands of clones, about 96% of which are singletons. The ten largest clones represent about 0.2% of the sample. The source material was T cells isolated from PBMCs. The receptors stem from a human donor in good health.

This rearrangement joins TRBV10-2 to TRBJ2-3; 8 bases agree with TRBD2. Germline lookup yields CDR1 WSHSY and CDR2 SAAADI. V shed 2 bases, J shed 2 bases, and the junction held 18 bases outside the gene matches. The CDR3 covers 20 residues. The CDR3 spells CASSEIPGAAGGTNTDTQYF. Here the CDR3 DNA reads TGCGCCAGCAGTGAGATCCCGGGGGCCGCGGGGGGAACGAACACAGATACGCAGTATTTT.

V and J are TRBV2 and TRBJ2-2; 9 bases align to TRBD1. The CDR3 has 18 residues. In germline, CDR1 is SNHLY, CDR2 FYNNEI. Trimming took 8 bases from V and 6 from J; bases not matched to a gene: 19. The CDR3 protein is CASRTIKTGQGKPGELFF. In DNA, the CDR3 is TGTGCCAGCCGAACAATTAAAACGGGACAGGGTAAACCCGGGGAGCTGTTTTTT.

CDR3 nucleotides: TGTGCCAGCAGCTTGGATCACAGTCAGATGAACACTGAAGCTTTCTTT. Translation gives CASSLDHSQMNTEAFF. The J gene is TRBJ1-1, the V gene TRBV5-6; D unresolved. V lost 0 bases, J lost 0 bases, and 12 bases lay in between. The CDR3 contains 16 residues. Germline CDR1 SGHDT, CDR2 YYEEEE.

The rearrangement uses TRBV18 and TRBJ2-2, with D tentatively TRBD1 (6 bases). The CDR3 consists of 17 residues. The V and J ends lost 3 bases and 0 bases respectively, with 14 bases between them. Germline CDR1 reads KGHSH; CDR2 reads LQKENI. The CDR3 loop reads CASSPTVQGPNTGELFF. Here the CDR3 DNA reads TGTGCCAGCTCACCGACTGTACAGGGCCCGAACACCGGGGAGCTGTTTTTT. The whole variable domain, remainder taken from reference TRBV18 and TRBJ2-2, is NAGVMQNPRHLVRRRGQEARLRCSPMKGHSHVYWYRQLPEEGLKFMVYLQKENIIDESGMPKERFSAEFPKEGPSILRIQQVVRGDSAAYFCASSPTVQGPNTGELFFGEGSRLTVL.

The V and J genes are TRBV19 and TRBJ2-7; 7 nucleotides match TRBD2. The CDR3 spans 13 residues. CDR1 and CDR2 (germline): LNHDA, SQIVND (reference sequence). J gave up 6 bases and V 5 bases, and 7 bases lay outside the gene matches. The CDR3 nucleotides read TGTGCCAGTAGTCGGCGGGAGAATTCCGAGCAGTACTTC. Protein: CASSRRENSEQYF.

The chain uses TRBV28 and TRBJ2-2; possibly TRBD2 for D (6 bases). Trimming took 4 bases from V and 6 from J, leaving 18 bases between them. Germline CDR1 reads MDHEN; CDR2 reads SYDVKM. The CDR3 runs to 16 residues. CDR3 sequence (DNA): TGTGCCAGCAGTTCCCTCGGGAGTTACCTTTCCGGGGAGCTGTTTTTT. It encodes CASSSLGSYLSGELFF.

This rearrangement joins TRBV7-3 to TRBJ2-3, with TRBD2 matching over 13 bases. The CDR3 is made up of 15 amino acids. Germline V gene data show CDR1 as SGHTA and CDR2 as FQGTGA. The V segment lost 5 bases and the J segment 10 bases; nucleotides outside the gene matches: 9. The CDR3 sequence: CASSVLAGGLSAQYF. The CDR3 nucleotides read TGTGCCAGCAGCGTACTAGCGGGGGGGCTGTCTGCGCAGTATTTT. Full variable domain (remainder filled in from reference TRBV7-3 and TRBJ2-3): GAGVSQTPSNKVTEKGKYVELRCDPISGHTALYWYRQSLGQGPEFLIYFQGTGAADDSGLPNDRFFAVRPEGSVSTLKIQRTERGDSAVYLCASSVLAGGLSAQYFGPGTRLTVL.

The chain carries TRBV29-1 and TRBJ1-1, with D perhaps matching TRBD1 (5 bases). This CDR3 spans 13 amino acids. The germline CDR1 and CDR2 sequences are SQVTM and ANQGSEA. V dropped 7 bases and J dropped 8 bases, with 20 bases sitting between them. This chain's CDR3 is CSAGQAGRGEAFF. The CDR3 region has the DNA TGCAGCGCGGGTCAGGCGGGGAGGGGAGAAGCTTTCTTT.

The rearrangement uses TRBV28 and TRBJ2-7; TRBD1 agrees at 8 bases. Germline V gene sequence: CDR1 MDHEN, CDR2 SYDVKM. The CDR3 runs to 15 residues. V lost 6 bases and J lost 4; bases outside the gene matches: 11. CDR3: CASSPAAGGAYEQYF. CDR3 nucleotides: TGTGCCAGCAGCCCGGCGGCAGGGGGCGCGTACGAGCAGTACTTC.

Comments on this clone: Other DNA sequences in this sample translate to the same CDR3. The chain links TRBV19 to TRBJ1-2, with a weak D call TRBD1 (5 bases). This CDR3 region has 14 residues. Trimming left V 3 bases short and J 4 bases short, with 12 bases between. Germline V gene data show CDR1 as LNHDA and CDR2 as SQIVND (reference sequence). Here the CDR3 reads CASSIGQGGYGYTF. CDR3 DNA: TGTGCCAGTAGTATTGGGCAGGGAGGCTATGGCTACACCTTC.

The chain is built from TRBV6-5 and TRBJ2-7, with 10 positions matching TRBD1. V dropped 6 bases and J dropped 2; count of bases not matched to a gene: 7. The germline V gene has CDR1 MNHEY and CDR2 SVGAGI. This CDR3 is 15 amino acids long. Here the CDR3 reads CASRKGQGIPYEQYF. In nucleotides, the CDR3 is TGTGCCAGCAGAAAGGGACAGGGGATTCCCTACGAGCAGTACTTC.

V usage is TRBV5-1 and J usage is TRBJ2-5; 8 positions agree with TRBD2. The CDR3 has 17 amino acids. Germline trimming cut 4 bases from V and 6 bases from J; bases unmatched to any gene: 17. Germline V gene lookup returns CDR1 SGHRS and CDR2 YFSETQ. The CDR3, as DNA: TGCGCCAGCAGCCTGAGAAGTTACCCAGAGCGGGAGAAGACCCAGTACTTC. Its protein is CASSLRSYPEREKTQYF.

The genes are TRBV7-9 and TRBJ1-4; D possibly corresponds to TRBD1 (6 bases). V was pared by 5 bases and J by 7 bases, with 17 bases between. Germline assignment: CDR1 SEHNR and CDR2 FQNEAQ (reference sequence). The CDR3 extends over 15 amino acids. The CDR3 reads CASSPFRGAIEKLFF. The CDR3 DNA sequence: TGTGCCAGCAGCCCCTTTCGGGGGGCAATTGAAAAACTGTTTTTT.

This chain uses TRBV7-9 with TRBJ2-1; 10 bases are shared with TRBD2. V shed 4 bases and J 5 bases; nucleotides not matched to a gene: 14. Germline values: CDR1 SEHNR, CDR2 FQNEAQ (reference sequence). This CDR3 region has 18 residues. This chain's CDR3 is CASSSGPLAGKLNNEQFF. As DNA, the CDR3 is TGTGCCAGCAGCTCCGGGCCACTAGCGGGGAAATTGAACAATGAGCAGTTCTTC.

CDR3 coding DNA: TGTGCCAGCAGCTCGACAGGGTTGGAGCCCCAGCATTTT. Protein: CASSSTGLEPQHF. The gene calls are TRBV7-9 and TRBJ1-5; TRBD1 agrees at 7 bases. The CDR3 sequence is 13 residues long. Germline assignment: CDR1 SEHNR and CDR2 FQNEAQ (reference sequence). The trim removed 4 bases at V and 8 bases at J, leaving 5 bases unmatched.

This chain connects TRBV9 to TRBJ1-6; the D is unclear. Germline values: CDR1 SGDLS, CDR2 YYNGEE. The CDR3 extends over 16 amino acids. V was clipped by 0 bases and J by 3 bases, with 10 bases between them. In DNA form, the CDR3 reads TGTGCCAGCAGCGTAGGTCCAGCTAGCTATAATTCACCCCTCCACTTT. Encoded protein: CASSVGPASYNSPLHF.

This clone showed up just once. The CDR3 loop is CAIMTGESNQPQHF. As DNA, the CDR3 is TGTGCCATCATGACAGGGGAGAGCAATCAGCCCCAGCATTTT. The V gene is TRBV28, the J gene TRBJ1-5, with TRBD1 matching over 8 bases. The trim removed 10 bases at V and 1 base at J, leaving 6 bases unmatched. The CDR3 length is 14 residues. Per the germline V gene, CDR1 is MDHEN and CDR2 is SYDVKM.

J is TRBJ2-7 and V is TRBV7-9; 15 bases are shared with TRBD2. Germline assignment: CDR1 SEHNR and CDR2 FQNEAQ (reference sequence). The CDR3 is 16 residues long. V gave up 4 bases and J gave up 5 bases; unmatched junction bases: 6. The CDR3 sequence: CASSYMGLAGGNEQYF. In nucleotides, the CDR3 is TGTGCCAGCAGCTATATGGGACTAGCGGGAGGAAACGAGCAGTACTTC.

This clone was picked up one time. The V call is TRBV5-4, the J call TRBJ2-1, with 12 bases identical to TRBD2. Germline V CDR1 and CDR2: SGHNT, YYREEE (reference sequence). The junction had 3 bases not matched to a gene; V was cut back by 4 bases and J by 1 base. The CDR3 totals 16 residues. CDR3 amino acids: CASSLAGGGSYNEQFF. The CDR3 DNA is TGTGCCAGCAGCCTAGCGGGGGGGGGATCCTACAATGAGCAGTTCTTC.

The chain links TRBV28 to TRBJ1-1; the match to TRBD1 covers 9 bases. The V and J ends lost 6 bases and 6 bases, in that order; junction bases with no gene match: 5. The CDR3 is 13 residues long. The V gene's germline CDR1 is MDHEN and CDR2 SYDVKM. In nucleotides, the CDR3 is TGTGCCAGCAGCCCAGGGACAGGGCCTGAAGCTTTCTTT. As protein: CASSPGTGPEAFF.

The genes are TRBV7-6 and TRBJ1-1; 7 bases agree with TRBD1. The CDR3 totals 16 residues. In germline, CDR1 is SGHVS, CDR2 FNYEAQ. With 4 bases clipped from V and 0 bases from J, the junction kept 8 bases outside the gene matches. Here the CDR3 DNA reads TGTGCCAGCAGCTCGAACCCAGGGGGTCTGAACACTGAAGCTTTCTTT. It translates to CASSSNPGGLNTEAFF.

The CDR3 is CASRRSTGHTGELFF. DNA of the CDR3: TGTGCCAGCAGACGGTCGACAGGGCACACCGGGGAGCTGTTTTTT. The V and J genes are TRBV6-1 and TRBJ2-2, with 7 nucleotides matching TRBD1. In germline, CDR1 is MNHNS, CDR2 SASEGT. The CDR3 spans 15 residues. The V segment lost 6 bases and the J segment 3 bases; nucleotides outside the gene matches: 7.

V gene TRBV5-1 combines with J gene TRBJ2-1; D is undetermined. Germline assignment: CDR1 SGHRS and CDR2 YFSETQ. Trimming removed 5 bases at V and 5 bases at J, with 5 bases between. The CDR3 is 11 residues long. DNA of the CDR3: TGCGCCAGCAGTCGGGACAATGAGCAGTTCTTC. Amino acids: CASSRDNEQFF.

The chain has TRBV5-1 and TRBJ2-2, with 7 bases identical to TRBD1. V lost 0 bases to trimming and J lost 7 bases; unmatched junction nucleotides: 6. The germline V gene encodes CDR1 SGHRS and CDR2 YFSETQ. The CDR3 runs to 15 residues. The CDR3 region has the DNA TGCGCCAGCAGCTTGGAAGGGGGCCGTATCGGGGAGCTGTTTTTT. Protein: CASSLEGGRIGELFF.

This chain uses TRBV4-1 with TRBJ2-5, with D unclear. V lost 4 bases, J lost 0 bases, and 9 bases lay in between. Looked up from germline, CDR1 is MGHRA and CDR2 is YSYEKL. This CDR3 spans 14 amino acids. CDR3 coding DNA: TGCGCCAGCAGCCTGGGCGTCTACCAAGAGACCCAGTACTTC. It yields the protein CASSLGVYQETQYF.